A selection of T cell receptor beta chains follows, all from one sample in a study of blood T cell repertoires in COVID-19. Sequencing was performed with immunoSEQ multiplex PCR; in TCRdb, only in-frame clones are kept and a portion is missing. The profile shows over 200,000 clones, approximately 84% of them singletons. Sequences were obtained from peripheral blood. The source of these receptors is a man between 50 and 59 years old with COVID-19, enrolled during active disease. Each CDR3 is given with its conserved first and last residue. Fields, in order: D gene, J gene, V gene, clone size, CDR3 DNA, CDR3 protein. D genes are given only for firm matches. Size is omitted from some rows. Given values are once, few, many or a class for expanded clones.

>.|TRBJ2-7|TRBV21-1|few
TGTGCCAGCAGCAAAGCGCTTTGGACCAGGGAGGAGGGCGAGCAGTACTTC
CASSKALWTREEGEQYF
>.|TRBJ1-5|TRBV29-1|.
TGCAGCGTCGGGGGACCAAATCAGCCCCAGCATTTT
CSVGGPNQPQHF
>TRBD2|TRBJ2-1|TRBV2|.
TGTGCCAGCAGGGGACTAGCGTGGAATGAGCAGTTCTTC
CASRGLAWNEQFF
>.|TRBJ2-1|TRBV18|.
TGTGCCAGCTCACCACCGGGAAGGGAGTACAATGAGCAGTTCTTC
CASSPPGREYNEQFF
>.|TRBJ1-4|TRBV2|once
TGTGCCAGCAGGACAGTTGCTAATGAAAAACTGTTTTTT
CASRTVANEKLFF
>.|TRBJ1-2|TRBV19|.
TGTGCCAGCCGGGGAATTGACCCGGCTAACTATGGCTACACCTTC
CASRGIDPANYGYTF
>.|TRBJ2-3|TRBV3-1/TRBV3-2|.
TGTGCCAGCAGCATATTGGGGGAGGGCACAGATACGCAGTATTTT
CASSILGEGTDTQYF
>.|TRBJ1-5|TRBV15|.
TGTGCCACCAGCCCATGGCGGGCGGATAGCAATCAGCCCCAGCATTTT
CATSPWRADSNQPQHF
>TRBD1|TRBJ1-6|TRBV27|once
TGTGCCAGCAGTATAACAGGGGCCAATTCACCCCTCCACTTT
CASSITGANSPLHF
>.|TRBJ1-5|TRBV24-1|.
TGTGCCACCAGTGATCCCGGGACAATCTTCCAGCCCCAGCATTTT
CATSDPGTIFQPQHF
>TRBD1|TRBJ2-3|TRBV10-1|.
TGCGCCAGCAGTGAATCTCAGGGGGCCCAGGGGAGAGATACGCAGTATTTT
CASSESQGAQGRDTQYF
>.|TRBJ1-1|TRBV2|.
TGTGCCAGCACGGGGGTTGTGAACACTGAAGCTTTCTTT
CASTGVVNTEAFF